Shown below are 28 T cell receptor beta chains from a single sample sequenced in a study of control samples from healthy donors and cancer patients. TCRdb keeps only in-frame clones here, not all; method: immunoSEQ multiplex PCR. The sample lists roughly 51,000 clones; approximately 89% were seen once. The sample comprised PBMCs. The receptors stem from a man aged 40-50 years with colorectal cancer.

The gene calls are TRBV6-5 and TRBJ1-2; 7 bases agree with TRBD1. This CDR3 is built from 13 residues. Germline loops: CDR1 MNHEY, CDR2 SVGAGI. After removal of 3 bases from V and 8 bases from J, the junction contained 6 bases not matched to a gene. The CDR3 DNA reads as TGTGCCAGCAGTTATGACAGGGCGAGAGGCTACACCTTC. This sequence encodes CASSYDRARGYTF.

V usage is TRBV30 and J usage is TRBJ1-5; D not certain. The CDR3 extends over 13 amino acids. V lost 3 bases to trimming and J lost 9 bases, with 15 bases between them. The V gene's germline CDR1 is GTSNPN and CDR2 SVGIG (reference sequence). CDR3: CAWSLAPLMPQHF. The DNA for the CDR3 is TGTGCCTGGAGCCTAGCGCCTTTGATGCCCCAGCATTTT.

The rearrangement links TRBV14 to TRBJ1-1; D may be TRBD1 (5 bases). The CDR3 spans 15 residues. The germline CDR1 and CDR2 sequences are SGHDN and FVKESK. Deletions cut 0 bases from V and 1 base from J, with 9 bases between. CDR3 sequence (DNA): TGTGCCAGCAGCCAAGATTACGGGGGGAACACTGAAGCTTTCTTT. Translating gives CASSQDYGGNTEAFF.

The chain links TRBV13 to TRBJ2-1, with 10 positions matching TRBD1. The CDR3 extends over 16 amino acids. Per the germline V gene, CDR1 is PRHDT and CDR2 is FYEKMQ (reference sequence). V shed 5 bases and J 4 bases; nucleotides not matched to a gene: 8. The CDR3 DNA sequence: TGTGCCAGCAGCCCACCCCCGGGACAGGGGTACAATGAGCAGTTCTTC. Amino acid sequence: CASSPPPGQGYNEQFF. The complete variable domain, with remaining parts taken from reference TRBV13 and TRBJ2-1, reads AAGVIQSPRHLIKEKRETATLKCYPIPRHDTVYWYQQGPGQDPQFLISFYEKMQSDKGSIPDRFSAQQFSDYHSELNMSSLELGDSALYFCASSPPPGQGYNEQFFGPGTRLTVL.

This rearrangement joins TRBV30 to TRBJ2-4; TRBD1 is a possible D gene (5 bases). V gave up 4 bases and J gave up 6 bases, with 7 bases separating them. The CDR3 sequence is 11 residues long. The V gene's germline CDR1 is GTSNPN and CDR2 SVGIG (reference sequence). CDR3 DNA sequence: TGTGCCTGGAATCAGGGAAACATTCAGTACTTC. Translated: CAWNQGNIQYF.

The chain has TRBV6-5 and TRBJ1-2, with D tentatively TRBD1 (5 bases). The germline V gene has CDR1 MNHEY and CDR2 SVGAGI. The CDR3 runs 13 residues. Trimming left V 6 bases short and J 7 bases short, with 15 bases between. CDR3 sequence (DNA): TGTGCCAGCAGGGGGGACGGTGGGTCTGGCTACACCTTC. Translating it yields CASRGDGGSGYTF.

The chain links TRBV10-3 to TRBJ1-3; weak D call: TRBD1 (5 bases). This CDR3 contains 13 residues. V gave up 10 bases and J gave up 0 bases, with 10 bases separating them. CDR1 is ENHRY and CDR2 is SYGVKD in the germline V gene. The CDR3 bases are TGTGCCACCCTGACAGACTCTGGAAACACCATATATTTT. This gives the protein CATLTDSGNTIYF.

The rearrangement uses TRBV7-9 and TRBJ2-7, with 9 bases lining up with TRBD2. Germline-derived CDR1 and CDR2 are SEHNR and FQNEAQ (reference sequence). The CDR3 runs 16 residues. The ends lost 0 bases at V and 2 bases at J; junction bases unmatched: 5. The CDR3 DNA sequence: TGTGCCAGCAGCTTAGCTGGAGCGGGAGGAACCTACGAGCAGTACTTC. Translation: CASSLAGAGGTYEQYF.

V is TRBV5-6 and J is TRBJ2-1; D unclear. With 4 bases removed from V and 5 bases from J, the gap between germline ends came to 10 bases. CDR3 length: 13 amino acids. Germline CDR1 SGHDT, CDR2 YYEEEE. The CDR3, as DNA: TGTGCCAGCAGCCCCGTACGAAACAATGAGCAGTTCTTC. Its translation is CASSPVRNNEQFF.

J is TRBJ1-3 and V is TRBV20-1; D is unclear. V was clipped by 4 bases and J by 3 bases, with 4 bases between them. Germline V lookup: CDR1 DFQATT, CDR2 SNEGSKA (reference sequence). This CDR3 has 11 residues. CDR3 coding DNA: TGCAGTGCTAATTATGGAAACACCATATATTTT. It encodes CSANYGNTIYF.

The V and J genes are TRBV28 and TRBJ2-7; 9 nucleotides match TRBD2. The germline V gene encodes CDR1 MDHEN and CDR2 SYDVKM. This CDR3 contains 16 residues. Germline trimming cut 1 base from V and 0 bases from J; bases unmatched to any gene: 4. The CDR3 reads CASSLFAGGGSYEQYF. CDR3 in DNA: TGTGCCAGCAGTTTATTTGCGGGAGGGGGCTCCTACGAGCAGTACTTC.

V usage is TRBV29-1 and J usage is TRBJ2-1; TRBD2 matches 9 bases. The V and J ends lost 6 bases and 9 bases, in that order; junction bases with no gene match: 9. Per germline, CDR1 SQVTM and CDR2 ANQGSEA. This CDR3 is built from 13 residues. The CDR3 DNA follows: TGCAGCGTACATAGCGGGAGAAGGATTGAGCAGTTCTTC. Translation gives CSVHSGRRIEQFF.

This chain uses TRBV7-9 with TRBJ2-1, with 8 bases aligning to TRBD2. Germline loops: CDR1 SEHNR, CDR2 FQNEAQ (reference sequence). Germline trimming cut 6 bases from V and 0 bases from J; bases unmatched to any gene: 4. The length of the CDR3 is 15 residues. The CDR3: CASSSGTSSYNEQFF. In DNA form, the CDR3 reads TGTGCCAGCAGTTCCGGGACTAGCTCCTACAATGAGCAGTTCTTC. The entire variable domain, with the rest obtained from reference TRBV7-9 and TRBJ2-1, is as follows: DTGVSQNPRHKITKRGQNVTFRCDPISEHNRLYWYRQTLGQGPEFLTYFQNEAQLEKSRLLSDRFSAERPKGSFSTLEIQRTEQGDSAMYLCASSSGTSSYNEQFFGPGTRLTVL.

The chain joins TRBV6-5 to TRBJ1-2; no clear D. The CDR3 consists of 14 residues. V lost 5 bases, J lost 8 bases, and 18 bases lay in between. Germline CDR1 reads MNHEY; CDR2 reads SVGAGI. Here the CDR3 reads CASSKRALTGGYTF. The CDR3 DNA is TGTGCCAGCAGTAAGCGGGCCTTAACGGGGGGCTACACCTTC.

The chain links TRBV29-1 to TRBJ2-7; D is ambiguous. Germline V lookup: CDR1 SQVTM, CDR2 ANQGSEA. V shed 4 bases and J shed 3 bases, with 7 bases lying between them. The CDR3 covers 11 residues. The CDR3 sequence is CSVGHGYEQYF. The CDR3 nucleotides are TGCAGCGTTGGGCACGGCTACGAGCAGTACTTC.

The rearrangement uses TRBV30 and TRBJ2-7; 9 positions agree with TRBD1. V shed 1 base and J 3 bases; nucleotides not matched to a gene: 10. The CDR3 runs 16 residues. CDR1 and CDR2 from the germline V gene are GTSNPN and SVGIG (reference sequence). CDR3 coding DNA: TGTGCCTGGAGTGGGGTGGGACAGGGCGGTATCTACGAGCAGTACTTC. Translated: CAWSGVGQGGIYEQYF.

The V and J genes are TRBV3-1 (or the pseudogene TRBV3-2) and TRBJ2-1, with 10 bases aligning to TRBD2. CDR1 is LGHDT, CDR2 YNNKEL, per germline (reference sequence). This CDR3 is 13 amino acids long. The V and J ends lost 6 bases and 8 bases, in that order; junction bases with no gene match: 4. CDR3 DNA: TGTGCCAGCAGGCCTAGCGGGAGCGATGAGCAGTTCTTC. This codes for CASRPSGSDEQFF.

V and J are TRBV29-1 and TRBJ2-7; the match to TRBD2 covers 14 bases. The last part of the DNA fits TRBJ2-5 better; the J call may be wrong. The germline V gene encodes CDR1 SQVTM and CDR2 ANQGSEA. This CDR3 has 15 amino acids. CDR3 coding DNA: TGCAGCGTTGGACTAGCGGGAGGGCCCCGGGAGACCCAGTACTTC. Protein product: CSVGLAGGPRETQYF.

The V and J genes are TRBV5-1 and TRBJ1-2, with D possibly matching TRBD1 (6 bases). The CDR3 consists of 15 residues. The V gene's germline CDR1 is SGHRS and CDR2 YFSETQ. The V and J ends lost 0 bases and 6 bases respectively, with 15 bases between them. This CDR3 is CASSLEFRDTDGYTF. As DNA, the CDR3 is TGCGCCAGCAGCTTGGAATTCCGGGACACGGATGGCTACACCTTC.

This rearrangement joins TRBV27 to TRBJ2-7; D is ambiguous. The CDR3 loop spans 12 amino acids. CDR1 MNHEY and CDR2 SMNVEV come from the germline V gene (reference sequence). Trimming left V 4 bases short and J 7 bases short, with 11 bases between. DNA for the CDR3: TGTGCCAGCAGTTCTATATTGGGGGAGCAGTACTTC. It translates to CASSSILGEQYF.

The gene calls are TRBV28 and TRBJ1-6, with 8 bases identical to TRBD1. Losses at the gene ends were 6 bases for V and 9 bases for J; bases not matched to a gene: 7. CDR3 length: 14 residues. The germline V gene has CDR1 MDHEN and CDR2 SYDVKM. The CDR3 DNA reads TGTGCCAGCAGCGAGACAACAGGGGGTTCACCCCTCCACTTT. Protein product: CASSETTGGSPLHF.

CDR3 nucleotides: TGCGCCAGCAGCTCAAGGCGATTCCGGGACAGGGGCACCGGGGAGCTGTTTTTT. This encodes CASSSRRFRDRGTGELFF. The chain has TRBV5-1 and TRBJ2-2; 10 bases map to TRBD1. Trimming at V came to 3 bases and at J to 4 bases, leaving 12 bases not matched to a gene. Germline V gives CDR1 SGHRS, CDR2 YFSETQ. The CDR3 length is 18 residues.

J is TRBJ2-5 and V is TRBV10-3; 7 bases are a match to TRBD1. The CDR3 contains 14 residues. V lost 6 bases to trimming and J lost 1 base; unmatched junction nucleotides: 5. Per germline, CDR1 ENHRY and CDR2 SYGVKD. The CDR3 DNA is TGTGCCATCAGCTACGGGACAGCCCAAGAGACCCAGTACTTC. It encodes CAISYGTAQETQYF.

Written as DNA, the CDR3 is TGCGCCAGCAGCTTGGGTGGAAGGGAGGGTAGTACACCCCTCCACTTT. Translation: CASSLGGREGSTPLHF. The chain couples TRBV5-1 to TRBJ1-6, with no clear D. Germline CDR1 and CDR2: SGHRS and YFSETQ. There are 16 residues in the CDR3. V lost 0 bases and J lost 11, with 18 bases in between.

The CDR3 DNA reads as TGTGCCAGCAGCTTGTGGACAGCCTATGGCTACACCTTC. It encodes CASSLWTAYGYTF. This chain joins TRBV5-6 and TRBJ1-2, with TRBD1 as a possible D gene (6 bases). The germline CDR1 and CDR2 sequences are SGHDT and YYEEEE. The CDR3 is 13 amino acids. The V and J ends lost 1 base and 4 bases respectively, with 8 bases between them.

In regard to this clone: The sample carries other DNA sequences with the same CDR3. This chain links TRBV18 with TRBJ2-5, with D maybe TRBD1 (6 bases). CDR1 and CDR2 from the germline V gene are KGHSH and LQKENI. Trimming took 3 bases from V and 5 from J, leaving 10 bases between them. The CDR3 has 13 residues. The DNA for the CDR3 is TGTGCCAGCTCACCCGGACAGAAGGAGACCCAGTACTTC. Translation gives CASSPGQKETQYF.

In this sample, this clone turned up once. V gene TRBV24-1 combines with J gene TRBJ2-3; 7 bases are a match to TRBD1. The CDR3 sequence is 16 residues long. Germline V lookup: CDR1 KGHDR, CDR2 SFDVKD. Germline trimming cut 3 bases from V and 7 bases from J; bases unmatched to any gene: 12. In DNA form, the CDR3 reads TGTGCCACCAGTGATATTCGACAGGGTGGGACGCATACGCAGTATTTT. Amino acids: CATSDIRQGGTHTQYF.

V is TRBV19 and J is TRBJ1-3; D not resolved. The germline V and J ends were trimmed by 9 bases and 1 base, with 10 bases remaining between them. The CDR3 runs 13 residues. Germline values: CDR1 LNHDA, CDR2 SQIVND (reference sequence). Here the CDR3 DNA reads TGTGCCAGCGCCTCTAATTCTGGAAACACCATATATTTT. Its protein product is CASASNSGNTIYF.